The 11 T cell receptor beta chains given below trace back to one sample, sequenced in a study of T cells after yellow fever vaccination. From the 5' RACE reads, TCRdb called clonotypes with MiXCR, one entry per CDR3 protein. The sample has 350,000 to 550,000 distinct CDR3 sequences; roughly 20% are singletons. Sequencing used PBMCs, obtained before the yellow fever booster vaccination. These receptor sequences come from a young man who received the YFV17D yellow fever vaccine.

This sequence joins TRBV27 and TRBJ2-1; 8 bases fit TRBD2. The CDR3 has 13 residues. V dropped 6 bases and J dropped 10; count of bases not matched to a gene: 8. Germline CDR1 is MNHEY and CDR2 is SMNVEV (reference sequence). In DNA, the CDR3 is TGTGCCAGCAGACCCGGGAGGGGAGACGAGCAGTTCTTC. Translating it yields CASRPGRGDEQFF.

In this sample, this clonotype turned up a few times. The rearrangement links TRBV29-1 to TRBJ2-7; possible D gene TRBD2, 5 bases. The CDR3 extends over 11 amino acids. The germline V gene has CDR1 SQVTM and CDR2 ANQGSEA. Between the trimmed V and J ends, which lost 6 bases and 2 bases, there was a span of 8 bases. The CDR3 is CSVAGTYEQYF. CDR3 bases: TGCAGCGTGGCCGGGACCTACGAGCAGTACTTC.

The rearrangement uses TRBV6-5 and TRBJ2-3, with D hard to call. This CDR3 spans 14 amino acids. Germline lookup yields CDR1 MNHEY and CDR2 SVGAGI. Trimming shortened V by 2 bases and J by 2 bases, and 8 bases separated the two germline ends. The CDR3 sequence: CASSYLGPTDTQYF. The CDR3 nucleotides are TGTGCCAGCAGTTACCTTGGGCCCACAGATACGCAGTATTTT.

In this sample, this clonotype turned up once. This sequence joins TRBV7-3 and TRBJ2-1, with D possibly TRBD2 on 6 matching bases. V was clipped by 4 bases and J by 7 bases, with 17 bases between them. Per germline, CDR1 SGHTA and CDR2 FQGTGA. The CDR3 loop spans 15 amino acids. The CDR3 DNA reads as TGTGCCAGCAGCTCCGGACTACCCCCGGGAAATGAGCAGTTCTTC. It codes for CASSSGLPPGNEQFF.

This sequence joins TRBV5-1 and TRBJ1-4, with D perhaps matching TRBD1 (6 bases). The germline V gene encodes CDR1 SGHRS and CDR2 YFSETQ. The CDR3 contains 13 residues. The V gene lost 5 bases and the J gene lost 6 bases, with 11 bases spanning the gap. In DNA, the CDR3 is TGCGCCAGCAGATCCGCAGGGGATGAAAAACTGTTTTTT. Its protein product is CASRSAGDEKLFF.

This sequence joins TRBV9 and TRBJ1-2; D might be TRBD1 (6 bases). Trimming removed 3 bases at V and 2 bases at J, with 11 bases between. The germline V gene encodes CDR1 SGDLS and CDR2 YYNGEE. The CDR3 runs 14 residues. This CDR3 reads CASSAGDTNYGYTF. CDR3 sequence (DNA): TGTGCCAGCAGCGCCGGGGACACCAACTATGGCTACACCTTC.

This clonotype was picked up a small number of times. The chain is built from TRBV6-4 and TRBJ2-7; D gene ambiguous. With 11 bases removed from V and 6 bases from J, the gap between germline ends came to 17 bases. The CDR3 loop spans 12 amino acids. Per the germline V gene, CDR1 is MRHNA and CDR2 is SNTAGT. CDR3 sequence: CAVQTKPVEQYV. As DNA, the CDR3 is TGTGCCGTCCAAACCAAGCCTGTCGAGCAGTACGTC.

This clonotype showed up just a few times. The CDR3 region is CASSLGTTGGWQNIQYF. The CDR3 DNA reads as TGTGCCAGCAGCTTGGGGACCACAGGGGGATGGCAAAACATTCAGTACTTC. The chain couples TRBV7-2 to TRBJ2-4; 8 positions agree with TRBD1. Trimming removed 3 bases from V and 5 bases from J; junction bases left unmatched: 12. This CDR3 is 17 amino acids long. Germline V CDR1 and CDR2: SGHTA, FQGNSA.

This clonotype has a handful of counts. V gene TRBV10-3 combines with J gene TRBJ1-2; D is uncertain. Trimming cost V 10 bases and J 7 bases, with 22 bases left between them. The CDR3 consists of 14 residues. CDR1 and CDR2 (germline): ENHRY, SYGVKD. The CDR3 protein is CASRQTSRAGGYTF. The CDR3 bases are TGTGCCAGCCGCCAGACATCACGGGCGGGTGGCTACACCTTC.

The chain is built from TRBV4-3 and TRBJ2-7; 9 bases match TRBD1. The CDR3 covers 15 residues. Germline V gene data show CDR1 as LGHNA and CDR2 as YSLEER. The trim removed 3 bases at V and 0 bases at J, leaving 3 bases unmatched. The CDR3 loop reads CASSQTGGPSYEQYV. The CDR3, as DNA: TGCGCCAGCAGCCAGACAGGGGGTCCCTCCTACGAGCAGTACGTC.

CDR3 sequence: CASSFSSRAYGYTF. In nucleotides, the CDR3 is TGTGCCAGCAGTTTTTCCAGCAGAGCCTATGGCTACACCTTC. The chain couples TRBV27 to TRBJ1-2; D is unresolved. CDR1 and CDR2 from the germline V gene are MNHEY and SMNVEV (reference sequence). Between the trimmed V and J ends, which lost 3 bases and 4 bases, there was a span of 12 bases. CDR3 length equals 14 residues.